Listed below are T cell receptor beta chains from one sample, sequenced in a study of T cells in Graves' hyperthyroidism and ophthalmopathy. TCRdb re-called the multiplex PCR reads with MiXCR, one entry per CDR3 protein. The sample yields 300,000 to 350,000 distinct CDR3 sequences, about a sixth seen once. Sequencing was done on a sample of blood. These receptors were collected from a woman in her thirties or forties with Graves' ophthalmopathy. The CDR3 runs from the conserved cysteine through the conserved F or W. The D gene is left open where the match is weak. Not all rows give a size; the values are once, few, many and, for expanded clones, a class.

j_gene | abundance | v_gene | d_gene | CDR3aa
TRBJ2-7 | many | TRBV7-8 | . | CAGRKLDSSYEQYF
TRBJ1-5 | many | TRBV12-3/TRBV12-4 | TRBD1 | CASSPKDRGDQPQHF
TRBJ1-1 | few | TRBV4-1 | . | CASKGHAGFTNINTEAFF
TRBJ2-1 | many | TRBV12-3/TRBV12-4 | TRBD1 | CASSSTGGKYEQFF
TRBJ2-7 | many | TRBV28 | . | CASSLPLAKVYEQYF
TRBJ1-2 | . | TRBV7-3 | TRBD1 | CASSIDRDGGYTF
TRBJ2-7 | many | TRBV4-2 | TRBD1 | CASSQDDRAVEQYF
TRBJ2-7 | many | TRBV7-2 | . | CASGFGPNYEQYF
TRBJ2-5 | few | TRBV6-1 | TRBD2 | CASSGARGLATQYF
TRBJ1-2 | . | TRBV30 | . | CAWSGRGRKINYGYTF
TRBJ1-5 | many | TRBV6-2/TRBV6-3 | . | CASSYLGTEIYSNQPQHF
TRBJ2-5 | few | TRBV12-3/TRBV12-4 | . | CASSLGAGETQYF
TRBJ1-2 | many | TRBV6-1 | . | CASSRASAKDGYTF
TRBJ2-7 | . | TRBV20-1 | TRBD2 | CSASTSGQYF
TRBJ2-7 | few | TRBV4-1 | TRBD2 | CASSQESSGVYEQYF
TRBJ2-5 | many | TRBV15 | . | CATSGTTTTGFEETQYF
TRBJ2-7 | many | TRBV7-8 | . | CASRPGPIDEQYF
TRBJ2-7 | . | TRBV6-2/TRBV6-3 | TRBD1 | CATGTGGYEQYF
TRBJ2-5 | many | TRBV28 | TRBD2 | CASSIPLAGLSETQYF
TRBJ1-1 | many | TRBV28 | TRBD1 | CASSSGTGRNTEAFF
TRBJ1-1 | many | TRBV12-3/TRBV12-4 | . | CASSFAGQNTEAFF
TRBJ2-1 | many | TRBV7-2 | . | CASSLGLGPYNEQFF
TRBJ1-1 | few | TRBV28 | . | CASRPPDTEAFF
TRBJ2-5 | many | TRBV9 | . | CASSGDGLEETQYF
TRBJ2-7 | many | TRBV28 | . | CASSFLVGRPPPYEQYF
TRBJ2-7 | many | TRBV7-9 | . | CASSLAKTVPPYEQYF
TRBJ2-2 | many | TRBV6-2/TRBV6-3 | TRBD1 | CASGQGLNTGELFF
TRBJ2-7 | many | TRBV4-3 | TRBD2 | CASSQEAGGGGEQYF
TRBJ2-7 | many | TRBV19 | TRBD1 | CASTGQGGQYEQYF
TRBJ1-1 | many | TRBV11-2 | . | CASSREYRGSTEAFF
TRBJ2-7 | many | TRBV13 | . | CASSSPTASSYEQYF
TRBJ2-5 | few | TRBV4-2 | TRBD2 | CASSQDYGTCGRGETQYF
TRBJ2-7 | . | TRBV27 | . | CASSLYIGSYEQYF
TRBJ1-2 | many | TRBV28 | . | CASRRRDGRGYTF
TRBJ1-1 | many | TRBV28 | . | CASRRDTEAFF
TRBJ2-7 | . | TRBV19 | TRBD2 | CASSRRLAYSYEQYF
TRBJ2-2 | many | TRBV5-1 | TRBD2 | CASSLGPTSESTGELFF
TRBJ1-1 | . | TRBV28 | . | CARSMNTEALF
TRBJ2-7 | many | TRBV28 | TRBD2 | CASLGLAGVWEQYF
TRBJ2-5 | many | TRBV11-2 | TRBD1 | CASSAHSGGQETQYF
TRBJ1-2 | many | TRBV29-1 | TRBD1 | CSVVGGQGSVGYTF
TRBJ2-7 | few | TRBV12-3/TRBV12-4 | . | CASGRPTSGEQYF
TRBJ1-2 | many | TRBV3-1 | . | CASSQDLGAGYTF
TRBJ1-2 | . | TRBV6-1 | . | CASSEIRGGYGYTF
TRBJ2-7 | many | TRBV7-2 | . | CASSLAYGDEQYF
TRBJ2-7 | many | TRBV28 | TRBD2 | CASSLWDSGSSEF
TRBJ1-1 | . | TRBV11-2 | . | CASGSANTEEAFF
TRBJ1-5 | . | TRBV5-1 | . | CASSLVSGANQPQHF
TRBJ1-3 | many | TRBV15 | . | CATSRDPFLGPGNTIYF
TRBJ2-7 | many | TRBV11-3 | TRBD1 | CASSLGPGQGAGEQYF
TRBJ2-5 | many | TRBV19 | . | CASSQQPSSAQYF
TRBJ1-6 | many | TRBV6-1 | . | CASNRDGSPLHF
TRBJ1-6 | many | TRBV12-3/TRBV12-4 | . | CASSLTGGGISPLHF